This T cell receptor beta chain was obtained from a study of OX40 agonist ivuxolimab in advanced cancers. V gave up 8 bases and J gave up 1 base; unmatched junction bases: 4. CDR3 length: 14 residues. Per germline, CDR1 SNHLY and CDR2 FYNNEI. Using immunoSEQ multiplex PCR, the repertoire was profiled, and TCRdb retains in-frame clones only, with some absent. The sample contains under 30,000 clones, roughly 80% of which appear only once. This chain links TRBV2 with TRBJ2-1, with 8 bases fitting TRBD2. The source is an adult with an advanced solid tumor such as melanoma, head and neck, liver or kidney cancer. Sequences were derived from CD4+ or CD8+ T cells sorted from blood, sampled in a trial of the OX40 agonist ivuxolimab. CDR3 nucleotides: TGTGCCAGCTGGTTAGCGGGGTCCTACAATGAGCAGTTCTTC. This sequence encodes CASWLAGSYNEQFF.